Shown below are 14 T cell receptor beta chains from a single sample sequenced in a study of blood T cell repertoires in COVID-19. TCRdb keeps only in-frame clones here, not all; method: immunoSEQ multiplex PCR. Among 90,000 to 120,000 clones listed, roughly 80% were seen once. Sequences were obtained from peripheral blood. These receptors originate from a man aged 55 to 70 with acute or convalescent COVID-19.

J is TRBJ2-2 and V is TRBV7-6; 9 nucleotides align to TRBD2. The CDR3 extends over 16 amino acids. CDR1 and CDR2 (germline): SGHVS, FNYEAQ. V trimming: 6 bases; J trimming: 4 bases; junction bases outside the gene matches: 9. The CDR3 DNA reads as TGTGCCAGCAGTCTGGGCGGGAGGGCTGTCACCGGGGAGCTGTTTTTT. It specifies CASSLGGRAVTGELFF.

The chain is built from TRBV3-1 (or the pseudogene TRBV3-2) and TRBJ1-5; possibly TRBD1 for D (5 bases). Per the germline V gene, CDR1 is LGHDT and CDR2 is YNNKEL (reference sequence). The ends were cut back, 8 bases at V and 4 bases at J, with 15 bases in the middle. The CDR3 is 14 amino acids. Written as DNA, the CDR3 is TGTGCCAGCTCCCTCACGGGGGGGAATCAGCCCCAGCATTTT. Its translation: CASSLTGGNQPQHF.

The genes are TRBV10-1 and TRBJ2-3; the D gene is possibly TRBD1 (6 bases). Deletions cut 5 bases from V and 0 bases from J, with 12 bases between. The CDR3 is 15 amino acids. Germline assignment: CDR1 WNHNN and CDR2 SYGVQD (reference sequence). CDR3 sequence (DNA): TGCGCCAGCAGTCCAGACAGGATAAGCACAGATACGCAGTATTTT. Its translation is CASSPDRISTDTQYF.

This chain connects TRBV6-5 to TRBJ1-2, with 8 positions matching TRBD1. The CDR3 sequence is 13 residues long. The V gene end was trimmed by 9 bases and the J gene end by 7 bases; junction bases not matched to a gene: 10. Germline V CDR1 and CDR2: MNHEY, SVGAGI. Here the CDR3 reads CASSFRGRSGYTF. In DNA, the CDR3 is TGTGCCAGTTCCTTCAGGGGGCGCAGTGGCTACACCTTC.

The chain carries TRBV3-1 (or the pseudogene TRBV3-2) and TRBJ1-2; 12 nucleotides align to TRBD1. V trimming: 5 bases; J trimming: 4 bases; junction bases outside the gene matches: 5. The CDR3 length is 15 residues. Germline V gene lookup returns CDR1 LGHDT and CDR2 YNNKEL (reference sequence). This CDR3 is CASSVGTGGPYGYTF. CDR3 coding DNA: TGTGCCAGCAGCGTTGGGACAGGGGGCCCCTATGGCTACACCTTC.

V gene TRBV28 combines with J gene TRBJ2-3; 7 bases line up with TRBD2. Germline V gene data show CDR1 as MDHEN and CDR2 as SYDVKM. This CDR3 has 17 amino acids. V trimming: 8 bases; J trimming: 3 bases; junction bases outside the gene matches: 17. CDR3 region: CASPPGGSKIRTDTQYF. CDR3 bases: TGTGCCAGCCCCCCTGGCGGGAGTAAAATCCGGACAGATACGCAGTATTTT.

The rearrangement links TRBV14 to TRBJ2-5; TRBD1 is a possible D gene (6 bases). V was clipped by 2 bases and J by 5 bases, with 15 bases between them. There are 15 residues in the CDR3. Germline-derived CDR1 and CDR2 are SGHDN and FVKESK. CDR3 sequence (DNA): TGTGCCAGCAGCCAACCCTCAACAGGGTTCGAGACCCAGTACTTC. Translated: CASSQPSTGFETQYF.

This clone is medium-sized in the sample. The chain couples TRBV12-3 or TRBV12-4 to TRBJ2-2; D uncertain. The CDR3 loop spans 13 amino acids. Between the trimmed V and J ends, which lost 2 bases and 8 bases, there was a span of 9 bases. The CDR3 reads CASSLKSYGELFF. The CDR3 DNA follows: TGTGCCAGCAGTTTAAAATCCTATGGGGAGCTGTTTTTT.

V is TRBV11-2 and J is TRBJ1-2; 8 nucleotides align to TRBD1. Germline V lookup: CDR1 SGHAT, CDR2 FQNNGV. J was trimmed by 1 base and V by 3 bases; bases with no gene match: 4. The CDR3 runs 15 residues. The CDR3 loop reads CASSFGQGFNYGYTF. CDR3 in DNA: TGTGCCAGCAGCTTCGGACAGGGATTTAACTATGGCTACACCTTC.

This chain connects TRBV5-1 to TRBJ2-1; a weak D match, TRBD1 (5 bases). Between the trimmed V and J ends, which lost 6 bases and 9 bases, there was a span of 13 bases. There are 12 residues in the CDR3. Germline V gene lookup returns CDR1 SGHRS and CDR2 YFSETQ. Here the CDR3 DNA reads TGCGCCAGCACAGCCCAGGGTGGTGAGCAGTTCTTC. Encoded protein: CASTAQGGEQFF.

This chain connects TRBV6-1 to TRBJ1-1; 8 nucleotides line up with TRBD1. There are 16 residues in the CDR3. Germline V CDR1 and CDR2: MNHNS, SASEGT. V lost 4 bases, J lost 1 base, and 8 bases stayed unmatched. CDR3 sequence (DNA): TGTGCCAGCAGTGCCCGACAGGGGTGGGGGAACACTGAAGCTTTCTTT. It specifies CASSARQGWGNTEAFF.

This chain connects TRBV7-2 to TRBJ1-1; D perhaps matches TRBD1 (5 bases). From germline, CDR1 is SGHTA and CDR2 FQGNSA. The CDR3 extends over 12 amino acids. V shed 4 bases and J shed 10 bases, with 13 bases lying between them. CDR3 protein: CASSSSSGGAFF. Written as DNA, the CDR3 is TGTGCCAGCAGCTCTTCATCGGGGGGAGCTTTCTTT.

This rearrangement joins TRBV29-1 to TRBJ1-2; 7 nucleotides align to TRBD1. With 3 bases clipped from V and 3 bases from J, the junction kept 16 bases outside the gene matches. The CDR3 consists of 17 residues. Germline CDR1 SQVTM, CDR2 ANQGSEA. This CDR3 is CSVDRGGPGTEHYGYTF. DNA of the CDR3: TGCAGCGTTGACCGGGGGGGGCCCGGGACAGAACACTATGGCTACACCTTC.

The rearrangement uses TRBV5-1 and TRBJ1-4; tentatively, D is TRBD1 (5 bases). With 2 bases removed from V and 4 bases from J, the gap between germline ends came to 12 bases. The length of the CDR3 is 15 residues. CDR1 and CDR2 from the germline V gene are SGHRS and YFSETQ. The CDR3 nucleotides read TGCGCCAGCAGCTTAGACAGTTTCGGTAATGAAAAACTGTTTTTT. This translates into CASSLDSFGNEKLFF.